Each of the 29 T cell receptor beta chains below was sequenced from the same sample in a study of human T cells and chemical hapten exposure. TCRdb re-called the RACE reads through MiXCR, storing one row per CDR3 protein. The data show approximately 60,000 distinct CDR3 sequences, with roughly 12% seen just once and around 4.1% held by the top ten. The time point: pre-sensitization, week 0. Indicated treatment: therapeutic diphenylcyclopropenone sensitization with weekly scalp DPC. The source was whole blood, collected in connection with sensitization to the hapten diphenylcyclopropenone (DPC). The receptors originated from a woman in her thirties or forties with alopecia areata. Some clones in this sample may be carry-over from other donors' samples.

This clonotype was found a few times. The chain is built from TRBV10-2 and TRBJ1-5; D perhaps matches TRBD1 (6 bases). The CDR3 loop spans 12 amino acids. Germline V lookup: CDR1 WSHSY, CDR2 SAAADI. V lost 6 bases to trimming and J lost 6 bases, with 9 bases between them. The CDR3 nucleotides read TGCGCCAGCAGATTACAGGGTCAGCCCCAGCATTTT. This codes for CASRLQGQPQHF.

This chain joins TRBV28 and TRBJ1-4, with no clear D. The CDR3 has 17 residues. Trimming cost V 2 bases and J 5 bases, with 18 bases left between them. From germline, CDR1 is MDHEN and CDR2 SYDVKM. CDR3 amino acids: CASSLPSGGRGNEKLFF. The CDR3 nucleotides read TGTGCCAGCAGTTTACCTTCAGGAGGGCGCGGGAATGAAAAACTGTTTTTT.

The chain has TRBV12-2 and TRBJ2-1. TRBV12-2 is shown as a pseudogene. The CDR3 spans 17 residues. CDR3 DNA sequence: TGTGCAAGTCGCTTAGTCAGACCGCCGAGCTCCTACAATGAGCAGTTCTTC. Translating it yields CASRLVRPPSSYNEQFF.

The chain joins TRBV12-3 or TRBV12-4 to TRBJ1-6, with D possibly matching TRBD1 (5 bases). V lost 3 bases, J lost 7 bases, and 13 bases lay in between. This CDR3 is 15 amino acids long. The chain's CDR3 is CASSLSRGANSPLHF. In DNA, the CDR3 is TGTGCCAGCAGTTTGAGTAGGGGCGCCAATTCACCCCTCCACTTT.

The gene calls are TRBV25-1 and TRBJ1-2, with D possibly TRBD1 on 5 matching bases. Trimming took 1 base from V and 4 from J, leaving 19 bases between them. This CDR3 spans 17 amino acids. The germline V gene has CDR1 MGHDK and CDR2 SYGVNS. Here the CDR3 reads CASSESHRGGSGYGYTF. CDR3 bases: TGTGCCAGCAGTGAATCCCACCGTGGGGGTTCGGGCTATGGCTACACCTTC.

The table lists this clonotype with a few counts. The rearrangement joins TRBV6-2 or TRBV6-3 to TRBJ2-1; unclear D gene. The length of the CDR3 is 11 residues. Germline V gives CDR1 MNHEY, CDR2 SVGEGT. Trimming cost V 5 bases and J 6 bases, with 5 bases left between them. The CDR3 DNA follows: TGTGCCAGCAGTCACAGCAATGAGCAGTTCTTC. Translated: CASSHSNEQFF.

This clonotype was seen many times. In DNA, the CDR3 is TGCGCCAGCAGCCAGGACAGGGGCCCCTACAATGAGCAGTTCTTC. This codes for CASSQDRGPYNEQFF. The chain links TRBV4-3 to TRBJ2-1, with 9 bases identical to TRBD1. The CDR3 extends over 15 amino acids. Germline values: CDR1 LGHNA, CDR2 YSLEER. With V trimmed by 3 bases and J by 2 bases, 2 bases remained unmatched.

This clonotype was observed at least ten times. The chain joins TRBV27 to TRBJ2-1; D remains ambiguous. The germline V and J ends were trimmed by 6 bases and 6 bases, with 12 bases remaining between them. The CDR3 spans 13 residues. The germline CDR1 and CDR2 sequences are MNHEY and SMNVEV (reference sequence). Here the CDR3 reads CASSLRNSNEQFF. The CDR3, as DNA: TGTGCCAGCAGCCTTCGCAATAGCAATGAGCAGTTCTTC.

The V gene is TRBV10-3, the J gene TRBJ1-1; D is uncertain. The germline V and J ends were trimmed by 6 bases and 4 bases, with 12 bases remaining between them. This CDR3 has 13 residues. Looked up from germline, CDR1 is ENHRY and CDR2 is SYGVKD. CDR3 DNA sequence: TGTGCCATCAGGGAGGGAGTTGGCACTGAAGCTTTCTTT. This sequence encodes CAIREGVGTEAFF.

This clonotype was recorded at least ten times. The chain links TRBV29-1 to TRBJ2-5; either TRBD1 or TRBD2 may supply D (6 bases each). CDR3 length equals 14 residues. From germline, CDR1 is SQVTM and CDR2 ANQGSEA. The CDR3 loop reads CSAGGGGGGETQYF. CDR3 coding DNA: TGCAGTGCCGGAGGGGGAGGAGGAGGTGAGACCCAGTACTTC.

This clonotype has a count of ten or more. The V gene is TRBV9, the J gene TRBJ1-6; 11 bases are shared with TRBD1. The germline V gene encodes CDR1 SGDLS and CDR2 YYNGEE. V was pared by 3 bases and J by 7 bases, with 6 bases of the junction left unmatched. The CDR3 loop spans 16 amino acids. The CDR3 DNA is TGTGCCAGCAGCGCAGCCGGGACAGGGGGGAATTCACCCCTCCACTTT. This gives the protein CASSAAGTGGNSPLHF.

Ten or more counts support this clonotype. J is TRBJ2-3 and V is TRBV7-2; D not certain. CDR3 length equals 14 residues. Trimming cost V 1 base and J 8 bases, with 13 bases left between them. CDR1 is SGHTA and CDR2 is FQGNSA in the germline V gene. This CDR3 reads CASSLGSTTGTQYF. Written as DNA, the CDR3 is TGTGCCAGCAGCTTAGGGTCGACCACGGGTACGCAGTATTTT.

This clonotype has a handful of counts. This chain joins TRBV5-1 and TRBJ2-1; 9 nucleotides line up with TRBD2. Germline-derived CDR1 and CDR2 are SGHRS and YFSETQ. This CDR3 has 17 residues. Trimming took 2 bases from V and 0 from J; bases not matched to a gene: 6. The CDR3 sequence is CASSFLSGGSSYNEQFF. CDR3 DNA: TGCGCCAGCAGCTTCCTCAGCGGGGGGAGCTCCTACAATGAGCAGTTCTTC.

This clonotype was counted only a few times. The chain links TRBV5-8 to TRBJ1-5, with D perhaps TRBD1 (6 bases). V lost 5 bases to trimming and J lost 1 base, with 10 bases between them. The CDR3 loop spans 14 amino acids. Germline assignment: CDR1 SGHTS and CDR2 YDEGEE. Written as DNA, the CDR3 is TGTGCCAGCAGAACTACAGGGAGCAATCAGCCCCAGCATTTT. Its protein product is CASRTTGSNQPQHF. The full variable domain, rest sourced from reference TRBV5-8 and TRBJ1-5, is EAGVTQSPTHLIKTRGQQATLRCSPISGHTSVYWYQQALGLGLQFLLWYDEGEERNRGNFPPRFSGRQFPNYSSELNVNALELEDSALYLCASRTTGSNQPQHFGDGTRLSIL.

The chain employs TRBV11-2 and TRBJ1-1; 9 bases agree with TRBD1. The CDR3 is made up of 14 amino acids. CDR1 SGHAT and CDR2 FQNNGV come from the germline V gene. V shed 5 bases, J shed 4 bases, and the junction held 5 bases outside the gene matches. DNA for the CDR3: TGTGCCAGCAGCGAGGGGGACAGGGCCACTGAAGCTTTCTTT. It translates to CASSEGDRATEAFF.

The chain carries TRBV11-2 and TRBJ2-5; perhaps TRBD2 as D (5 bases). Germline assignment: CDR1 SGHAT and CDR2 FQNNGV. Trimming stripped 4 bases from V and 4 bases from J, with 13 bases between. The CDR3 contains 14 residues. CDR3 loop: CASSSGVKPETQYF. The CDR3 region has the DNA TGTGCCAGCAGCTCCGGGGTTAAGCCAGAGACCCAGTACTTC. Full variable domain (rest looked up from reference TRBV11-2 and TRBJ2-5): EAGVAQSPRYKIIEKRQSVAFWCNPISGHATLYWYQQILGQGPKLLIQFQNNGVVDDSQLPKDRFSAERLKGVDSTLKIQPAKLEDSAVYLCASSSGVKPETQYFGPGTRLLVL.

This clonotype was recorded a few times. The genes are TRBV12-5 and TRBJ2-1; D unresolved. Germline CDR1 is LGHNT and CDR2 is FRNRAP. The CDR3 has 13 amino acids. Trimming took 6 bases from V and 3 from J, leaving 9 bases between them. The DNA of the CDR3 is TGTGCTAGTGGCCCAAACAGCTACAATGAGCAGTTCTTC. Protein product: CASGPNSYNEQFF.

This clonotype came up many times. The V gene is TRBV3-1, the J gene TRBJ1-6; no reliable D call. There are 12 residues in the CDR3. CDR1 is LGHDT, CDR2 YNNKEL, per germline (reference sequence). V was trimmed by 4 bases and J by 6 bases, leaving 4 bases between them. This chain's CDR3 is CASSLLNSPLHF. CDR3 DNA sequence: TGTGCCAGCAGCCTACTTAATTCACCCCTCCACTTT.

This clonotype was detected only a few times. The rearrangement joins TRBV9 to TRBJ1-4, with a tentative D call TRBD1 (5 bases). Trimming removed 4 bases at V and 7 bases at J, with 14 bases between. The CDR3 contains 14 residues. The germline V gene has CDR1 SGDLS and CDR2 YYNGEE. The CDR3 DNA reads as TGTGCCAGCAGCCCCGGGGCAGGTCCTGAAAAACTGTTTTTT. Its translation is CASSPGAGPEKLFF.

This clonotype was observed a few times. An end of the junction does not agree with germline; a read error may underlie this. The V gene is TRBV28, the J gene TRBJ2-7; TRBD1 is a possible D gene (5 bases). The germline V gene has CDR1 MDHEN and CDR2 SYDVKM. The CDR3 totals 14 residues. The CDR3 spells CASSFLRASHEQYF. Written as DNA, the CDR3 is TGTGCCAGCAGTTTTCTCAGGGCCTCCCACGAGCAGTACTTC.

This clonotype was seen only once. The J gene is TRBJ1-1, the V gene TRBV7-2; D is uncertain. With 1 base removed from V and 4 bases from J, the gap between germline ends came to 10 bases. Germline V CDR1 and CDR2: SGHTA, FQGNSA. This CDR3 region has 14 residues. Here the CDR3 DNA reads TGTGCCAGCAGCTTAGAGGGCAAGGGCACTGAAGCTTTCTTT. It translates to CASSLEGKGTEAFF.

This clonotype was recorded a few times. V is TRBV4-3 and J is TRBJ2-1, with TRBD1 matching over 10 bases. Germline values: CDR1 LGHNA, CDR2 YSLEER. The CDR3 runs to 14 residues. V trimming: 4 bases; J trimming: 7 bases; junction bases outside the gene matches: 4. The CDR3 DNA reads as TGCGCCAGCAGCCGGGACAGGGGAACAAATGAGCAGTTCTTC. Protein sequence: CASSRDRGTNEQFF.

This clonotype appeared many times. The CDR3 region is CSARDPLEWNIQYF. Written as DNA, the CDR3 is TGCAGTGCTAGAGACCCCCTGGAGTGGAACATTCAGTACTTC. The chain couples TRBV20-1 to TRBJ2-4, with no clear D. The CDR3 covers 14 residues. Trimming took off 0 bases at V and 7 bases at J, with 13 bases between the two ends. CDR1 and CDR2 (germline): DFQATT, SNEGSKA (reference sequence).

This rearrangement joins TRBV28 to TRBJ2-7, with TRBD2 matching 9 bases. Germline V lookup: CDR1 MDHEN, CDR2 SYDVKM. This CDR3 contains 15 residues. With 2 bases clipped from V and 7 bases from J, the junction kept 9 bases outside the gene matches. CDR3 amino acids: CASSLTGLAHREQYF. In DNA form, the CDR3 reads TGTGCCAGCAGTTTAACCGGACTAGCGCATCGTGAGCAGTACTTC.

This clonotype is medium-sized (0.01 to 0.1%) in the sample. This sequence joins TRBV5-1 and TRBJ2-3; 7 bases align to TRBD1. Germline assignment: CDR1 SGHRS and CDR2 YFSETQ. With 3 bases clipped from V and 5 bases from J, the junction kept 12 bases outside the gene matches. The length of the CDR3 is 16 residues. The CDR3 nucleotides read TGCGCCAGCAGCTGGAGGAGAGCGCACAGGGGAGATACGCAGTATTTT. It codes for CASSWRRAHRGDTQYF.

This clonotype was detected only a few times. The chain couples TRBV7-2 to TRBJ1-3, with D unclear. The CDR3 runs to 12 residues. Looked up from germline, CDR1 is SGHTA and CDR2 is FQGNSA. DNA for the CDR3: TGTGCGAGCGGGGAGACGGGAAACACCATATATTTT. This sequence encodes CASGETGNTIYF. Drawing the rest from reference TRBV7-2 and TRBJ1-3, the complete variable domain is GAGVSQSPSNKVTEKGKDVELRCDPISGHTALYWYRQSLGQGLEFLIYFQGNSAPDKSGLPSDRFSAERTGGSVSTLTIQRTQQEDSAVYLCASGETGNTIYFGEGSWLTVV.

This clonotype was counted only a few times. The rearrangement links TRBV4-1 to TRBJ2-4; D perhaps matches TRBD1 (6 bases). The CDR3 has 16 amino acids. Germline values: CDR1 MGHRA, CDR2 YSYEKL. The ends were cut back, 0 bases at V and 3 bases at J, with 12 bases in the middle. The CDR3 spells CASSQETGNLKNIQYF. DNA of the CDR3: TGCGCCAGCAGCCAAGAGACAGGAAACCTCAAAAACATTCAGTACTTC.

The CDR3 DNA reads as TGTGCCAGCATCGCGCTCCCGGGGGGGACCGGGGAGCTGTTTTTT. It encodes CASIALPGGTGELFF. The chain combines TRBV2 with TRBJ2-2; TRBD2 aligns across 8 bases. There are 15 residues in the CDR3. After removal of 7 bases from V and 5 bases from J, the junction contained 9 bases not matched to a gene. Per the germline V gene, CDR1 is SNHLY and CDR2 is FYNNEI.

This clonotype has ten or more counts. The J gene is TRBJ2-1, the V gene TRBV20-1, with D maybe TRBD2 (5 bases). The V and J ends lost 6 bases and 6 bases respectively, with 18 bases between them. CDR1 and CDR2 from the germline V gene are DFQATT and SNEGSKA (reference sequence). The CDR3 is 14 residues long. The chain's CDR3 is CSAKTLPRGNEQFF. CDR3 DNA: TGCAGTGCCAAGACTCTACCCCGGGGCAATGAGCAGTTCTTC.